This is a list of T cell receptor beta chains from one sample in a study of CD8 T cells in Susac syndrome. TCRdb itself ran the immunoSEQ multiplex PCR reads through MiXCR, one entry per CDR3 protein. The repertoire consists of about 200,000 distinct CDR3 sequences, with 95% occurring once and the leading ten covering 0.07% to 0.095%. Sequenced: CD4+ T cells from PBMCs. The source of these receptors is a human donor with multiple sclerosis. Each CDR3 is given with its conserved first and last residue. D genes are given only for firm matches. Part of the rows lack a size; the others show once, few, many or a class for expanded clones.

>TRBV20-1|.|TRBD2|TRBJ2-5
CSARRNVAGVGETQYF
TGCAGTGCCCGTCGTAACGTAGCGGGGGTTGGGGAGACCCAGTACTTC
>TRBV29-1|.|TRBD1|TRBJ1-1
CSHNRGSWGTEAFF
TGCAGCCATAACAGGGGCTCCTGGGGCACTGAAGCTTTCTTT
>TRBV1|.|.|TRBJ2-1
CTSELLAGGCHEQFF
TGCACCAGCGAATTACTAGCGGGGGGTTGTCATGAGCAGTTCTTC
>TRBV20-1|.|TRBD2|TRBJ2-3
CSAATSGEGDTQYF
TGCAGTGCTGCGACTAGCGGAGAAGGAGATACGCAGTATTTT
>TRBV5-1|.|.|TRBJ2-7
CASSLAERGYEQYF
TGCGCCAGCAGCTTGGCCGAGAGGGGATACGAGCAGTACTTC
>TRBV19|.|.|TRBJ1-2
CASSTPGGVDYGYTF
TGTGCCAGTAGTACGCCCGGGGGAGTCGACTATGGCTACACCTTC
>TRBV14|.|.|TRBJ2-6
CASSASSGANVLTF
TGTGCCAGCAGCGCGAGCTCTGGGGCCAACGTCCTGACTTTC
>TRBV5-1|.|.|TRBJ2-7
CASSFWRGVSEQYF
TGCGCCAGCAGCTTTTGGCGGGGTGTCAGCGAGCAGTACTTC
>TRBV20-1|.|TRBD1|TRBJ1-5
CSARPGQYSNQPQHF
TGCAGTGCTAGACCGGGACAGTATAGCAATCAGCCCCAGCATTTT
>TRBV3-1|once|TRBD1|TRBJ1-2
CASSLSGQGRGGYTF
TGTGCCAGCAGCCTCTCGGGACAGGGGAGAGGGGGCTACACCTTC
>TRBV7-7|.|TRBD2|TRBJ2-1
CASSRTSGGADEQFF
TGTGCTAGCAGCCGGACTAGCGGGGGGGCCGATGAGCAGTTCTTC
>TRBV27|.|.|TRBJ2-6
CASSLLQTVPGANVLTF
TGTGCCAGCAGTTTACTGCAGACAGTCCCTGGGGCCAACGTCCTGACTTTC
>TRBV18|.|.|TRBJ2-3
CASSESERVNTQYF
TGTGCCAGCTCTGAGTCCGAGAGGGTCAATACGCAGTATTTT
>TRBV29-1|.|TRBD1|TRBJ2-2
CSVVEGASGELFF
TGCAGCGTTGTCGAGGGGGCGTCCGGGGAGCTGTTTTTT
>TRBV3-1|.|.|TRBJ2-5
CASSQEAVTQYF
TGTGCCAGCAGCCAAGAGGCGGTCACCCAGTACTTC
>TRBV15|.|.|TRBJ2-3
CATSRDRDHTDTQYF
TGTGCCACCAGCAGAGACCGGGACCACACAGATACGCAGTATTTT
>TRBV5-1|.|TRBD2|TRBJ2-5
CASSFGSGGIQETQYF
TGCGCCAGCAGCTTCGGTAGCGGGGGGATCCAAGAGACCCAGTACTTC
>TRBV29-1|.|TRBD1|TRBJ2-7
CSAGQGRYEQYF
TGCAGCGCCGGACAGGGGCGCTACGAGCAGTACTTC
>TRBV20-1|.|TRBD1|TRBJ2-7
CSAHGTGISYEQYF
TGCAGTGCGCATGGGACAGGGATAAGTTACGAGCAGTACTTC
>TRBV20-1|.|.|TRBJ2-3
CSARGGGISTDTQYF
TGCAGTGCCCGGGGCGGAGGGATCAGCACAGATACGCAGTATTTT
>TRBV20-1|.|TRBD1|TRBJ1-6
CSAREPSGTGNSPLHF
TGCAGTGCCCGCGAACCTTCAGGGACAGGGAATTCACCCCTCCACTTT
>TRBV12-3/TRBV12-4|.|TRBD1|TRBJ1-2
CASSSGTGGSYGYTF
TGTGCCAGCAGTTCGGGGACAGGGGGCTCCTATGGCTACACCTTC
>TRBV2|few|.|TRBJ2-1
CASSEGGSSYNEQFF
TGTGCCAGCAGTGAAGGGGGGAGCTCCTACAATGAGCAGTTCTTC
>TRBV20-1|.|.|TRBJ1-2
CSAPDLNYGYTF
TGCAGTGCGCCGGACCTTAACTATGGCTACACCTTC
>TRBV9|.|.|TRBJ2-1
CASSPQTPGFTYNEQFF
TGTGCCAGCAGCCCCCAGACCCCGGGATTTACCTACAATGAGCAGTTCTTC
>TRBV11-2|.|.|TRBJ1-2
CASTIRGAGPYGYTF
TGTGCCAGCACCATAAGGGGAGCGGGGCCTTATGGCTACACCTTC
>TRBV5-1|.|.|TRBJ2-3
CASGPGERDTQYF
TGCGCCAGCGGCCCGGGGGAGCGAGATACGCAGTATTTT
>TRBV19|.|TRBD1|TRBJ2-7
CASSSPGQGRNEQYF
TGTGCCAGTAGTTCACCGGGACAGGGTAGAAACGAGCAGTACTTC
>TRBV2|.|.|TRBJ2-2
CASIPSLPGAGELFF
TGTGCCAGCATCCCCTCACTACCAGGGGCCGGGGAGCTGTTTTTT
>TRBV7-3|.|.|TRBJ2-3
CASSFQLGADTQYF
TGTGCCAGCAGCTTTCAGTTGGGGGCAGATACGCAGTATTTT
>TRBV29-1|once|TRBD2|TRBJ2-3
CSAGTSGGDTQYF
TGCAGCGCTGGGACTAGCGGGGGAGATACGCAGTATTTT
>TRBV20-1|.|TRBD2|TRBJ2-1
CSALREATHNEQFF
TGCAGTGCCCTCCGGGAGGCTACCCACAATGAGCAGTTCTTC
>TRBV29-1|.|.|TRBJ1-2
CSVGKQGGGYTF
TGCAGCGTTGGAAAACAGGGAGGTGGCTACACCTTC
>TRBV30|.|.|TRBJ1-6
CAWTRAADSPLHF
TGTGCCTGGACCCGCGCGGCGGATTCACCCCTCCACTTT
>TRBV30|.|TRBD2|TRBJ2-7
CAWNKRGGPYEQYF
TGTGCCTGGAATAAGCGGGGGGGCCCCTACGAGCAGTACTTC
>TRBV5-6|.|.|TRBJ2-3
CASRRDSLDTQYF
TGTGCCAGCAGGCGAGACAGCCTAGATACGCAGTATTTT
>TRBV20-1|.|TRBD2|TRBJ2-3
CSAGKSSGGTLDTQYF
TGCAGTGCCGGTAAATCTAGCGGGGGGACTCTGGATACGCAGTATTTT
>TRBV20-1|.|.|TRBJ1-5
CSARSQGTQHF
TGCAGTGCTAGATCCCAGGGGACCCAGCATTTT
>TRBV3-1|.|.|TRBJ2-7
CASSPLQGITGEQYF
TGTGCCAGCAGCCCCCTACAGGGTATCACCGGCGAGCAGTACTTC
>TRBV20-1|.|.|TRBJ1-1
CSAAHMNTEAFF
TGCAGTGCTGCCCACATGAACACTGAAGCTTTCTTT
>TRBV24-1|.|TRBD2|TRBJ2-1
CATSDALAGARHEQFF
TGTGCCACCAGTGATGCCCTAGCGGGGGCCCGACATGAGCAGTTCTTC
>TRBV6-5|.|.|TRBJ1-6
CASKDRNNSPLHF
TGTGCCAGCAAGGACAGAAATAATTCACCCCTCCACTTT
>TRBV30|.|TRBD1|TRBJ1-2
CAWMDRASSYTF
TGTGCCTGGATGGACAGGGCCTCGAGCTACACCTTC
>TRBV6-5|once|.|TRBJ2-7
CASTAGGGYGYEQYF
TGTGCCAGCACCGCCGGGGGCGGCTATGGGTACGAGCAGTACTTC
>TRBV5-1|once|.|TRBJ1-5
CASSRRGDQPQHF
TGCGCCAGCAGCCGGCGGGGGGATCAGCCCCAGCATTTT
>TRBV20-1|.|.|TRBJ1-1
CSAPGLTNTEAFF
TGCAGTGCTCCCGGGCTAACGAACACTGAAGCTTTCTTT
>TRBV20-1|.|.|TRBJ1-3
CSARDPLAGGGNTIYF
TGCAGTGCTAGAGACCCCCTAGCAGGAGGGGGAAACACCATATATTTT
>TRBV5-1|.|.|TRBJ1-6
CASSSRSQPEALHF
TGCGCCAGCAGCTCGCGGTCGCAGCCGGAGGCCCTCCACTTT
>TRBV30|.|.|TRBJ1-4
CAWKGSRLEKLFF
TGTGCCTGGAAAGGGTCCCGGCTAGAAAAACTGTTTTTT
>TRBV7-6|.|TRBD2|TRBJ2-3
CASIPQLAGASTDTQYF
TGTGCCAGCATCCCCCAGCTAGCGGGGGCCAGCACAGATACGCAGTATTTT
>TRBV19|.|.|TRBJ1-5
CASALAGSQPQHF
TGTGCCAGCGCGTTAGCAGGGTCTCAGCCCCAGCATTTT
>TRBV3-1|.|.|TRBJ1-1
CASSQAPGLRTEAFF
TGTGCCAGCAGCCAAGCCCCGGGGTTGAGAACTGAAGCTTTCTTT
>TRBV30|.|.|TRBJ2-6
CAWSTGSKRFSGANVLTF
TGTGCCTGGAGTACTGGGTCCAAACGCTTCTCTGGGGCCAACGTCCTGACTTTC
>TRBV12-3/TRBV12-4|once|TRBD2|TRBJ2-5
CASSPLGMGTSHTTQYF
TGTGCCAGCAGTCCCTTGGGGATGGGGACTAGTCATACAACCCAGTACTTC
>TRBV29-1|.|.|TRBJ1-1
CSTSTLGVNTEAFF
TGCAGCACTTCAACGTTGGGGGTGAACACTGAAGCTTTCTTT
>TRBV9|.|.|TRBJ2-6
CASRAGKRSSGANVLTF
TGTGCCAGCAGGGCGGGCAAAAGAAGCTCTGGGGCCAACGTCCTGACTTTC
>TRBV20-1|.|.|TRBJ2-2
CSVAPNTGELFF
TGCAGTGTCGCTCCGAACACCGGGGAGCTGTTTTTT